A single TCR beta chain is shown here with its context. Profiled with immunoSEQ multiplex PCR; TCRdb holds only in-frame clones, not every one. Among more than 200,000 clones, around nine tenths were seen once, and the ten largest hold roughly 4.9%. It was during active infection that Seattle patients were enrolled and then longitudinally followed. This CDR3 region has 14 residues. With V trimmed by 4 bases and J by 1 base, 2 bases remained unmatched. Germline loops: CDR1 ENHRY, CDR2 SYGVKD. The sample belongs to a study of blood T cell repertoires in COVID-19. Across the whole study: PBMCs, B-cell-depleted T cells, or T cells were the source of the cDNA or gDNA that made up the material.

The V gene is TRBV10-3, the J gene TRBJ1-2; 8 bases match TRBD1. The clonotype originates from an older woman with COVID-19, enrolled during active disease. Sequencing used peripheral blood. As DNA, the CDR3 is TGTGCCATCAGTGGGGACAGGAATAACTATGGCTACACCTTC. Its translation: CAISGDRNNYGYTF.